Sequencing of this T cell receptor beta chain was carried out in a study of cytomegalovirus exposure and HLA in healthy donors. Germline V gives CDR1 SEHNR, CDR2 FQNEAQ (reference sequence). Trimming shortened V by 3 bases and J by 2 bases, and 9 bases separated the two germline ends. The CDR3 has 14 residues. With 60 Vbeta and 13 Jbeta primers, the PCR was carried out. Sequencing used immunoSEQ multiplex PCR; TCRdb keeps in-frame clones, though not all of them. In the table there are about 120,000 clones, about 85% of which are singletons. The rearrangement links TRBV7-9 to TRBJ2-3; TRBD2 might be the D (5 bases). The sample taken for sequencing was PBMCs. The sequence was collected from a man aged 45-60 years in good health and CMV-seronegative. The chain's CDR3 is CASSFGLYTDTQYF. As DNA, the CDR3 is TGTGCCAGCAGCTTCGGACTGTACACAGATACGCAGTATTTT.